These T cell receptor beta chains were read from a single sample in a study of T-cell reconstitution after alpha-beta-depleted transplantation in children. TCRdb called the PCR reads again in MiXCR, with one record for every CDR3 protein. Of 84,000 or so distinct CDR3 sequences listed, around 16% are singletons. The input for sequencing was PBMCs, mostly from graft donor cells, taken 180 days after TCRalphabeta/CD19-depleted stem cell transplant. Source of these receptors: a male patient aged 2-15 years who had a stem cell transplant for acute lymphoblastic leukemia, so the T cells may come from the graft donor. Each CDR3 is given with its conserved first and last residue.

CDR3	length	V	J
CASTGGGPGTNEKLFF	16	TRBV5-1	TRBJ1-4
CASSHRGGTAFF	12	TRBV5-8	TRBJ1-1
CASSTRTGENTEAFF	15	TRBV11-2	TRBJ1-1
CASTSTYEQYF	11	TRBV28	TRBJ2-7
CSASSGGYEQYF	12	TRBV20-1	TRBJ2-7
CASSLAQGVILTDTQYF	17	TRBV5-1	TRBJ2-3
CASSKQAARGNQPQHF	16	TRBV7-2	TRBJ1-5
CASSRDRGPSFWGELFF	17	TRBV4-3	TRBJ2-2
CASGSWNEQFF	11	TRBV19	TRBJ2-1
CASSPGRVSYEQYF	14	TRBV13	TRBJ2-7
CASSLLQLFSGNTIYF	16	TRBV28	TRBJ1-3
CSASRPLGTYNSPLHF	16	TRBV20-1	TRBJ1-6
CARNPGQNYGYTF	13	TRBV5-1	TRBJ1-2
CATSRVGGNPYEQYF	15	TRBV15	TRBJ2-7
CASASGTPEKLFF	13	TRBV18	TRBJ1-4
CASRQGPPNTEAFF	14	TRBV28	TRBJ1-1
CASSLESAVNGYTF	14	TRBV7-9	TRBJ1-2
CASSLFPSGANVLTF	15	TRBV5-1	TRBJ2-6
CASKQGAEKLFF	12	TRBV27	TRBJ1-4
CASSLDPSGGNEKLFF	16	TRBV11-2	TRBJ1-4
CAISESGGNQPQHF	14	TRBV10-3	TRBJ1-5
CASSQDPGRGYTGELFF	17	TRBV4-3	TRBJ2-2
CASSPGGTGANEQFF	15	TRBV3-1	TRBJ2-1
CASRAPTGGSYEQYF	15	TRBV12-3/TRBV12-4	TRBJ2-7
CASSPIAGGSTDTQYF	16	TRBV7-2	TRBJ2-3
CSARLEGRGYEQYF	14	TRBV20-1	TRBJ2-7
CASSLRVSYEQYF	13	TRBV12-3/TRBV12-4	TRBJ2-7
CASSVQGADEKLFF	14	TRBV12-3/TRBV12-4	TRBJ1-4
CASSFGTAVGTGELFF	16	TRBV12-3/TRBV12-4	TRBJ2-2
CASSPRAAGGELFF	14	TRBV7-9	TRBJ2-2
CASSLGQGAPGGETQYF	17	TRBV7-7	TRBJ2-5
CASSLGGGRSDYGYTF	16	TRBV7-6	TRBJ1-2
CASSSSTGNTIYF	13	TRBV7-2	TRBJ1-3
CASSLGPAGADNEQFF	16	TRBV11-2	TRBJ2-1
CASSSWTSGASYEQYF	16	TRBV7-9	TRBJ2-7
CSARYRDMNTEAFF	14	TRBV20-1	TRBJ1-1
CASSLDTSGGAVYTGELFF	19	TRBV5-1	TRBJ2-2
CSARGGGGHNGPYNEQFF	18	TRBV20-1	TRBJ2-1
CASSQAEAGPRETQYF	16	TRBV3-1	TRBJ2-5
CASSQSPPVHF	11	TRBV23-1	TRBJ2-4
CASNQGLAVGRDTQYF	16	TRBV5-1	TRBJ2-3
CASSQVTGQSPADTQYF	17	TRBV4-2	TRBJ2-3
CASSLTGTPYGYTF	14	TRBV18	TRBJ1-2
CASSLNRVWEQYF	13	TRBV18	TRBJ2-7
CATRQGSYENQPQHF	15	TRBV2	TRBJ1-5
CASSPTRTGELFF	13	TRBV5-6	TRBJ2-2
CASSYIRSANTGELFF	16	TRBV5-5	TRBJ2-2